This T cell receptor (beta chain) was sequenced in a study of metastatic and nonmetastatic thyroid tumors. Prior to thyroid surgery, none of the patients had received any treatment. This clone rates as medium-sized. Its antigen is unidentified. General study results and limits: Reported TCR beta diversity, measured in blood and tumor, was significantly higher for malignant thyroid tumors than for benign nodules.

TCRdb re-analyzed the PCR reads using MiXCR. This table holds tens of thousands of clones, around 12% found once. CDR1 and CDR2 (germline): MNHNS, SASEGT. The CDR3 runs 15 residues. V was shortened by 4 bases and J by 7 bases, with 18 bases between the two germline ends. This rearrangement joins TRBV6-1 to TRBJ2-3, with D uncertain. The source is a female donor with papillary thyroid cancer or a benign thyroid nodule (not recorded which). Some clones in this sample may be carry-over from other donors' samples. Sample: blood. In DNA form, the CDR3 reads TGTGCCAGCAGTGGAAGCCCTTTTGATAAAAATACGCAGTATTTT. This encodes CASSGSPFDKNTQYF.